The sequence of this T cell receptor beta chain was determined in a study of T-cell reconstitution after alpha-beta-depleted transplantation in children. Unique molecular identifiers were built into the TCRbeta library. In TCRdb, the PCR reads were re-called with MiXCR into one record per CDR3 protein. The sample records 450,000 to 600,000 distinct CDR3 sequences, 30% to 35% being singletons. Deletions cut 2 bases from V and 6 bases from J, with 13 bases between. This CDR3 is built from 14 residues. CDR1 is LNHDA and CDR2 is SQIVND in the germline V gene (reference sequence). This clonotype was sampled from a human donor who donated a stem cell graft to a child with aplastic anemia. The sample consisted of PBMCs from the stem cell graft donor, taken from the stem cell graft. The chain recombines TRBV19 with TRBJ1-1; no definite D call. The CDR3 region is CASSIFRGSSEAFF. CDR3 nucleotide sequence: TGTGCCAGTAGTATATTTCGGGGTTCCTCTGAAGCTTTCTTT.